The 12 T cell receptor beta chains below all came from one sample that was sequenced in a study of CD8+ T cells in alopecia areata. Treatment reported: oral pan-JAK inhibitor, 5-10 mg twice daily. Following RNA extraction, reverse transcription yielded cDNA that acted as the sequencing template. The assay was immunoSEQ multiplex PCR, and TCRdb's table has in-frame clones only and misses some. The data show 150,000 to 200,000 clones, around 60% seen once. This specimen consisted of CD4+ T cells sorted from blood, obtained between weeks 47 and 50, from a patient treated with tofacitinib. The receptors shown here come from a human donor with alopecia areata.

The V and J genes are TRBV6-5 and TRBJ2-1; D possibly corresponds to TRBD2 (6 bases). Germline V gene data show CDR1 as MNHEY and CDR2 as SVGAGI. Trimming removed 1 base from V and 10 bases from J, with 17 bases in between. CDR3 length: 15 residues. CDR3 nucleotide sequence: TGTGCCAGCAGTTACTTGCCGGAGGGTCCGGGGGAGCAGTTCTTC. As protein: CASSYLPEGPGEQFF.

The CDR3 DNA follows: TGTGCCAGCAGCTCACAGGAAAAACTGTTTTTT. It encodes CASSSQEKLFF. The chain carries TRBV7-9 and TRBJ1-4; D call uncertain. V shed 4 bases and J shed 8 bases, with 5 bases lying between them. The CDR3 is 11 residues long. Germline assignment: CDR1 SEHNR and CDR2 FQNEAQ (reference sequence).

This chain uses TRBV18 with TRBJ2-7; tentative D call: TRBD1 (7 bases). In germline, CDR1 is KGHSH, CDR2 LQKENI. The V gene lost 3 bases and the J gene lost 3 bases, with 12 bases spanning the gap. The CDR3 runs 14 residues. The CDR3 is CASSPAGGNYEQYF. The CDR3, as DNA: TGTGCCAGCTCACCGGCAGGGGGGAACTACGAGCAGTACTTC.

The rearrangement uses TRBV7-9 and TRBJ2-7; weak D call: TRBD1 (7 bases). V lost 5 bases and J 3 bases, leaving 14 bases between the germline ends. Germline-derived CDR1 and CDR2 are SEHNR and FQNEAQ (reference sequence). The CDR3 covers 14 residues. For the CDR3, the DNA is TGTGCCAGCAGCCCCGCGGGACAGTACTACGAGCAGTACTTC. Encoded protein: CASSPAGQYYEQYF. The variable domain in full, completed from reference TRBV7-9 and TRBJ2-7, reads DTGVSQNPRHKITKRGQNVTFRCDPISEHNRLYWYRQTLGQGPEFLTYFQNEAQLEKSRLLSDRFSAERPKGSFSTLEIQRTEQGDSAMYLCASSPAGQYYEQYFGPGTRLTVT.

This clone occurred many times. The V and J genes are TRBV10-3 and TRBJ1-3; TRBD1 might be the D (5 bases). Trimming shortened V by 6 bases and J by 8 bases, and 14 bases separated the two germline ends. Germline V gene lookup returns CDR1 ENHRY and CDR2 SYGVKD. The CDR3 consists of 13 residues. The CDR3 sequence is CAISRDALDTIYF. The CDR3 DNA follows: TGTGCCATCAGCCGGGACGCCCTGGACACCATATATTTT.

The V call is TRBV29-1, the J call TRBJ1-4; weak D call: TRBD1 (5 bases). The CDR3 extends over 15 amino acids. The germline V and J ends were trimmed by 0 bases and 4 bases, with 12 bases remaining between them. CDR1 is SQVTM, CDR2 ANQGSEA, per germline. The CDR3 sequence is CSVEEAGYDNEKLFF. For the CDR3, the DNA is TGCAGCGTTGAAGAGGCAGGGTACGATAATGAAAAACTGTTTTTT.

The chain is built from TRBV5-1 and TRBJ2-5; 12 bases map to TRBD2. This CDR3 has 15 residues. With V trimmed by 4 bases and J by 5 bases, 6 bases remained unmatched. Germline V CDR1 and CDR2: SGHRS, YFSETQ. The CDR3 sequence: CASSELAGGLETQYF. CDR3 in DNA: TGCGCCAGCAGCGAACTAGCGGGGGGATTGGAGACCCAGTACTTC.

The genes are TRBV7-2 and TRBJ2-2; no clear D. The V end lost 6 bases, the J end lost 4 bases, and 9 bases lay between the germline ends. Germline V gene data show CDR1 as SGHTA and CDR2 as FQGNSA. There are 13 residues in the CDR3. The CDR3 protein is CASSILLTGELFF. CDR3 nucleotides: TGTGCCAGCAGTATACTCCTCACCGGGGAGCTGTTTTTT.

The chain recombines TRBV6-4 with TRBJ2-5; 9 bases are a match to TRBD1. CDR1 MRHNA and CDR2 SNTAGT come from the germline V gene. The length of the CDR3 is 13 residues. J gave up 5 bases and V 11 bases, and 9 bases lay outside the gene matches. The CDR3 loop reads CAGQNRGPETQYF. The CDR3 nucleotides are TGTGCCGGGCAGAACAGGGGGCCCGAGACCCAGTACTTC.

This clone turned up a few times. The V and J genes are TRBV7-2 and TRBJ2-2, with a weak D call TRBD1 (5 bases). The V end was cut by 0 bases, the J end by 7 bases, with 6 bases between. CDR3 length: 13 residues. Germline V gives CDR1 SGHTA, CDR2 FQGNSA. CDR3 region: CASSLARGGELFF. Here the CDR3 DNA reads TGTGCCAGCAGCTTAGCTAGGGGCGGGGAGCTGTTTTTT.

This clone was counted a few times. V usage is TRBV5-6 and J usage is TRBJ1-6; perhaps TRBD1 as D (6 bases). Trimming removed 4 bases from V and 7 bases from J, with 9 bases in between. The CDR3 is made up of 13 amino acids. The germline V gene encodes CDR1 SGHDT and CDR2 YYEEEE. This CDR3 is CASSGDTNSPLHF. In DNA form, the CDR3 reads TGTGCCAGCAGCGGGGACACCAATTCACCCCTCCACTTT.

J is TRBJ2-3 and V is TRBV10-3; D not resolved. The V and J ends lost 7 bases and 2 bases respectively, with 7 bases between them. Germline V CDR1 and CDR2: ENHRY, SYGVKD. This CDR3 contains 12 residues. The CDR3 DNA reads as TGTGCCATCAAGGCGGCCACAGATACGCAGTATTTT. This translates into CAIKAATDTQYF.